The sequence of this TCR beta chain was determined in a study of blood T cell repertoires in COVID-19 (TCRdb year 2020). Background for the entire study: Samples covering the acute and convalescent phases of COVID-19 were provided by collaborators in the United States, Italy and Spain. The prospective study material was composed of cDNA or gDNA derived from T cells, B-cell-depleted T cells, or PBMCs. Where available, HLA class I and class II types were obtained from metadata supplied by the sample provider rather than from assay-based typing. The samples were drawn from the first 160 participants of the ongoing ImmuneRACE study and from roughly 1,300 subjects provided by 6 global collaborators. Deeply sampled blood TCRbeta repertoires from subjects exposed to, actively infected with, or recovered from COVID-19 were included in the dataset. A de-identified subject ID, COVID-19 status, age in years and sex were almost always included in the sample metadata. The repertoires were made available in a free public database intended to serve as a resource for research on the immune response to SARS-CoV-2. What the work shows at the level of the full study, not this receptor alone: The amount of clinical and demographic metadata varied by source and participant and was provided uncurated.

Each collaborating institution followed its own protocols to collect whole blood in K2EDTA tubes. For TCRbeta analysis, collaborator samples were shipped as frozen whole blood, as isolated PBMCs, or as DNA extracted from either sample type. The immunoSEQ Assay, a bias-controlled multiplex PCR, was used to amplify TCRbeta CDR3 regions from genomic DNA. On the study's bioinformatics: Nucleated cell counts per sample were estimated from amplification of reference gene primers within the assay. To quantify the absolute abundance of each unique TCRbeta CDR3 rearrangement, sequence reads were collapsed and filtered. For each sample, productive Simpson clonality was calculated by taking the square root of Simpson's diversity index across productive rearrangements. The immuneACCESS repertoire file appears here via TCRdb, limited to in-frame rearrangements. These files lack a portion of the clones; in checked studies, under half of the deficit traces to unresolved V genes, and the cause of the others is not known. Clonal size and the V and J genes are those of that table, whereas D and trimming came from the DNA. Present in this sample are 55,000 to 90,000 clones, 88% of which were seen just once. About 1.4% of the sample goes to the ten largest clones.

To note about this clone: Its binding antigen is unknown. Base qualities are not provided; no much larger clone lies one nucleotide away.

CDR3 length: 16 amino acids, cysteine to phenylalanine. Of the read, only the CDR3 DNA is kept; its 48 bases are in frame from base 1. In the germline V gene (reference sequence), CDR1 corresponds to SEHNR and CDR2 to FQNEAQ. V sheds 5 bases and J sheds 3 bases, leaving 17 bases between their ends. The rearrangement joined TRBV7-9 to TRBJ1-3, with a tentative D gene TRBD1 over 5 matching bases. Sequencing was carried out using peripheral blood. This TCR was sampled from a human donor in a cohort sampled during active COVID-19. The DNA sequence is TGTGCCAGCAGCCCCTGGGCAGGCAGGGATGGAAACACCATATATTTT. Its product reads: CASSPWAGRDGNTIYF.